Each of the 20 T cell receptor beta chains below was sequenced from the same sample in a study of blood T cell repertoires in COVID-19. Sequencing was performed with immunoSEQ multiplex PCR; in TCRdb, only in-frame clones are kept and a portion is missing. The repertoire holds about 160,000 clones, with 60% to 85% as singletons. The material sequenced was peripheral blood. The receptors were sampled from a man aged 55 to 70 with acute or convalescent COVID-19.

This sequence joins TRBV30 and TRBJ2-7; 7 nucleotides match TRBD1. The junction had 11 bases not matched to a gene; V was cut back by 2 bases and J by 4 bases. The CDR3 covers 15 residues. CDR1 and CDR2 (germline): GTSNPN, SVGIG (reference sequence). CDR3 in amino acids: CAWSPGTEAEYEQYF. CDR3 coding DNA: TGTGCCTGGAGTCCAGGGACAGAGGCAGAGTACGAGCAGTACTTC.

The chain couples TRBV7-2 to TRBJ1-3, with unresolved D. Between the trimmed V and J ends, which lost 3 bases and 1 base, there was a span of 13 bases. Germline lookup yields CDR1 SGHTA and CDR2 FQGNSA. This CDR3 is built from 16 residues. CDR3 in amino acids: CASSLQVTASGNTIYF. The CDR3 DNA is TGTGCCAGCAGCTTGCAGGTTACGGCTTCTGGAAACACCATATATTTT.

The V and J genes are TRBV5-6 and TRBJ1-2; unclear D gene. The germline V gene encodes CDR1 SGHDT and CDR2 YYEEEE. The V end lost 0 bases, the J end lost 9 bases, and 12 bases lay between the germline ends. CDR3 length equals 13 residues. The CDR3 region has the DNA TGTGCCAGCAGCTTGGATGAACACGTCCGCTACACCTTC. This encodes CASSLDEHVRYTF.

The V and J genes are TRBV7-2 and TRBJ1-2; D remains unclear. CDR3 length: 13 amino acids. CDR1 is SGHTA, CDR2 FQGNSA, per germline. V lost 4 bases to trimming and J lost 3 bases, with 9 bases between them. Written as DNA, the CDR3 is TGTGCCAGCAGCTCCTCCTTTGACTATGGCTACACCTTC. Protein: CASSSSFDYGYTF. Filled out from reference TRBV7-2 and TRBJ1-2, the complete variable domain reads GAGVSQSPSNKVTEKGKDVELRCDPISGHTALYWYRQSLGQGLEFLIYFQGNSAPDKSGLPSDRFSAERTGGSVSTLTIQRTQQEDSAVYLCASSSSFDYGYTFGSGTRLTVV.

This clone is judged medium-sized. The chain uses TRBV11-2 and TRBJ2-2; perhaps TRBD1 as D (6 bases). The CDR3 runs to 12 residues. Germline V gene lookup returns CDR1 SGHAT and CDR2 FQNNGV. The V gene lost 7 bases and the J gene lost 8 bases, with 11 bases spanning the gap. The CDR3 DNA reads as TGTGCCAGCAACAAGGGGGATGGGGAGCTGTTTTTT. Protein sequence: CASNKGDGELFF.

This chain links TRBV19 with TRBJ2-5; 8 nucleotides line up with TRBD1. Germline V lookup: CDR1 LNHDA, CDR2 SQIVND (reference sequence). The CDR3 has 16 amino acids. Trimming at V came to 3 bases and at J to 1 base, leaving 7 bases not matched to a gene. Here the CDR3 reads CASSMAGQGPQETQYF. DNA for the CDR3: TGTGCCAGTAGTATGGCTGGACAGGGACCCCAAGAGACCCAGTACTTC.

CDR3 sequence: CASSPADYVQETQYF. CDR3 nucleotide sequence: TGTGCCAGCAGCCCGGCGGACTACGTTCAAGAGACCCAGTACTTC. The V gene is TRBV3-1 (or the pseudogene TRBV3-2), the J gene TRBJ2-5; the D gene is possibly TRBD2 (6 bases). CDR3 length equals 15 residues. The germline V gene has CDR1 LGHDT and CDR2 YNNKEL (reference sequence). Trimming removed 4 bases at V and 2 bases at J, with 14 bases between.

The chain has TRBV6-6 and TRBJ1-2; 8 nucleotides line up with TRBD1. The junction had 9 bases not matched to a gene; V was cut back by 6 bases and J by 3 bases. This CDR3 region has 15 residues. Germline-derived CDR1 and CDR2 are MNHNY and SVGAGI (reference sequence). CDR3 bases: TGTGCCAGCAGCCCTATCCCGGGACAGGACTATGGCTACACCTTC. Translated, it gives CASSPIPGQDYGYTF.

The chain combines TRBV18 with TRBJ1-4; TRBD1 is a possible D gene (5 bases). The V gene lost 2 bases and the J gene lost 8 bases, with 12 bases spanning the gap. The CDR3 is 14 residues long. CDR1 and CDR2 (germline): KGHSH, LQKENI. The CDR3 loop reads CASSPRGGGEKLFF. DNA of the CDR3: TGTGCCAGCTCACCAAGGGGAGGTGGCGAAAAACTGTTTTTT.

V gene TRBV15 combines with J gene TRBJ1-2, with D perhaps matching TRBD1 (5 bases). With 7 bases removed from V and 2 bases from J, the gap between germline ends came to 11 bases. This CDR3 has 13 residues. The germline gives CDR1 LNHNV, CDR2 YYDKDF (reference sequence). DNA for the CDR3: TGTGCCACCACCCCGGGGGTCAACTATGGCTACACCTTC. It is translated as CATTPGVNYGYTF.

CDR3 sequence reads: CASSSQGGRLMNTEAFF. The CDR3, as DNA: TGTGCCAGCAGCTCCCAGGGGGGCCGCCTTATGAACACTGAAGCTTTCTTT. This chain links TRBV7-2 with TRBJ1-1; the match to TRBD1 covers 7 bases. Germline values: CDR1 SGHTA, CDR2 FQGNSA. This CDR3 spans 17 amino acids. V lost 4 bases to trimming and J lost 0 bases; unmatched junction nucleotides: 11.

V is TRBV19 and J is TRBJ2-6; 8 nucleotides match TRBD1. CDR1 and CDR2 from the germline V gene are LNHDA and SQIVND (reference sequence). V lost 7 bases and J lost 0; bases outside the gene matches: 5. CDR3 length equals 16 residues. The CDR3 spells CASTPTGDSGANVLTF. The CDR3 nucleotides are TGTGCCAGTACCCCGACAGGGGACTCTGGGGCCAACGTCCTGACTTTC. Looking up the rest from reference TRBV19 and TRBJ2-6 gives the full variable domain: DGGITQSPKYLFRKEGQNVTLSCEQNLNHDAMYWYRQDPGQGLRLIYYSQIVNDFQKGDIAEGYSVSREKKESFPLTVTSAQKNPTAFYLCASTPTGDSGANVLTFGAGSRLTVL.

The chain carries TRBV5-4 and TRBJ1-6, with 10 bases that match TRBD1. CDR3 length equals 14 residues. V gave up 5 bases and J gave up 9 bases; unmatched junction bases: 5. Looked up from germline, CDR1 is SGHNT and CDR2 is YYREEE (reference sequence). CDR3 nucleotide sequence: TGTGCCAGCAGTTCTGACAGGGGGCTTTCACCCCTCCACTTT. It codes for CASSSDRGLSPLHF.

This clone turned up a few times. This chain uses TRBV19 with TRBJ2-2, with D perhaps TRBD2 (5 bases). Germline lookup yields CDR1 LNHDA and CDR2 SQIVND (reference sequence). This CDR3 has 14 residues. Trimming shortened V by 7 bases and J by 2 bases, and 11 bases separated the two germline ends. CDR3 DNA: TGTGCCAGTACCCGGACTGATAACACCGGGGAGCTGTTTTTT. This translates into CASTRTDNTGELFF.

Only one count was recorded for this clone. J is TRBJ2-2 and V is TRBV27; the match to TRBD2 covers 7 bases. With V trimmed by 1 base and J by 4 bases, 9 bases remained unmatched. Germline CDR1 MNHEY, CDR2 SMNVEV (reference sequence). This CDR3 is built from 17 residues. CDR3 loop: CASSLLTLGGVTGELFF. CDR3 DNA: TGTGCCAGCAGTTTATTGACCCTTGGGGGGGTCACCGGGGAGCTGTTTTTT.

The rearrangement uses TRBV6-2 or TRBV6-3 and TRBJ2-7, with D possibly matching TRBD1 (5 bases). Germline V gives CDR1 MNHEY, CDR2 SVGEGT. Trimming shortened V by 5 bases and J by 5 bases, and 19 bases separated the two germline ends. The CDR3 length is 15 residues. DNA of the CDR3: TGTGCCAGCAGTCCACTATCGGACATCGGAAACGAGCAGTACTTC. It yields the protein CASSPLSDIGNEQYF.

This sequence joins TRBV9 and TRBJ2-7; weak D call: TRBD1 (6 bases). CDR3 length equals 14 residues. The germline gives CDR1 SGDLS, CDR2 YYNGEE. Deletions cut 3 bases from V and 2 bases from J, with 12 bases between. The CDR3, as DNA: TGTGCCAGCAGCGAGGGGGTCAGTGCCTACGAGCAGTACTTC. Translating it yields CASSEGVSAYEQYF.

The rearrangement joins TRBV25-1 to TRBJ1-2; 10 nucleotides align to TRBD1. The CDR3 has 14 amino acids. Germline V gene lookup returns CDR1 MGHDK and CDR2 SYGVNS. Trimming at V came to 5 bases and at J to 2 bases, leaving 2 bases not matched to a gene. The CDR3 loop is CASSPGQGNYGYTF. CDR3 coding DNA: TGTGCCAGCAGTCCGGGACAGGGGAACTATGGCTACACCTTC.

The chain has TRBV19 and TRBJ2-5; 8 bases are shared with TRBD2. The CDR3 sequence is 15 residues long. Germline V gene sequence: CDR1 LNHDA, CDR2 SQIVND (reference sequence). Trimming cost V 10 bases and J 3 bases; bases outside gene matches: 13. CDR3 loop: CATSPGGKGKETQYF. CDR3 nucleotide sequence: TGTGCCACCTCCCCGGGGGGGAAGGGGAAAGAGACCCAGTACTTC.

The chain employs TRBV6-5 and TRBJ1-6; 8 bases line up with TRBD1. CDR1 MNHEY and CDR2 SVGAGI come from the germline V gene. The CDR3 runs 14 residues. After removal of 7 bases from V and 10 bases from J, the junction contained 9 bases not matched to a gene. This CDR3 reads CASIRTGLGSPLHF. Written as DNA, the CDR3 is TGTGCCAGCATTCGGACAGGGTTAGGGTCACCCCTCCACTTT.